The 23 T cell receptor beta chains presented below share a single source sample, sequenced in a study of CD8+ T cells in alopecia areata. As for treatment: oral pan-JAK inhibitor, 5-10 mg twice daily. Sequencing templates came from extracted RNA that was reverse transcribed into cDNA. TCRdb's copy holds only in-frame clones and misses some; the assay was immunoSEQ multiplex PCR. This sample carries about 140,000 clones, 86% of them seen once, and the ten largest clones take roughly 13%. Material: CD8+ T cells sorted from blood, obtained at week 4, from a patient treated with tofacitinib. These receptors originate from a human donor with alopecia areata.

This chain uses TRBV27 with TRBJ2-5; D may be TRBD2 (6 bases). The CDR3 loop spans 15 amino acids. The ends were cut back, 6 bases at V and 1 base at J, with 15 bases in the middle. Germline V gene sequence: CDR1 MNHEY, CDR2 SMNVEV (reference sequence). The DNA of the CDR3 is TGTGCCAGCAGCTGGGGCGGGGCGATCCAAGAGACCCAGTACTTC. It codes for CASSWGGAIQETQYF.

This chain uses TRBV4-1 with TRBJ2-1; TRBD1 is a possible D gene (5 bases). The V gene lost 0 bases and the J gene lost 2 bases, with 11 bases spanning the gap. Germline CDR1 MGHRA, CDR2 YSYEKL. This CDR3 spans 16 amino acids. The CDR3 DNA reads TGCGCCAGCAGCCAAGATCCGGACAATACCTACAATGAGCAGTTCTTC. Translation: CASSQDPDNTYNEQFF.

The chain couples TRBV6-1 to TRBJ2-2; D may be TRBD1 (6 bases). This CDR3 is 19 amino acids long. CDR1 is MNHNS and CDR2 is SASEGT in the germline V gene. V lost 4 bases to trimming and J lost 2 bases, with 23 bases between them. This CDR3 is CASSVETGTQVLNTGELFF. The CDR3 DNA sequence: TGTGCCAGCAGTGTAGAGACCGGGACACAAGTCCTAAACACCGGGGAGCTGTTTTTT.

The chain joins TRBV28 to TRBJ2-1, with D possibly being TRBD2 (5 bases). This CDR3 is 16 amino acids long. From germline, CDR1 is MDHEN and CDR2 SYDVKM. The germline V and J ends were trimmed by 5 bases and 5 bases, with 19 bases remaining between them. The CDR3 region is CASSLPPSGSNNEQFF. CDR3 nucleotide sequence: TGTGCCAGCAGTCTACCCCCTTCGGGGAGTAACAATGAGCAGTTCTTC.

Only a few counts were recorded for this clone. The chain employs TRBV11-2 and TRBJ2-2; D remains ambiguous. Trimming pared 5 bases from V and 6 bases from J, leaving 1 base between. Germline values: CDR1 SGHAT, CDR2 FQNNGV. This CDR3 spans 10 amino acids. CDR3 sequence reads: CASSAGELFF. For the CDR3, the DNA is TGTGCCAGCAGCGCCGGGGAGCTGTTTTTT. The full variable domain, rest sourced from reference TRBV11-2 and TRBJ2-2, is EAGVAQSPRYKIIEKRQSVAFWCNPISGHATLYWYQQILGQGPKLLIQFQNNGVVDDSQLPKDRFSAERLKGVDSTLKIQPAKLEDSAVYLCASSAGELFFGEGSRLTVL.

This chain connects TRBV27 to TRBJ2-7, with 10 positions matching TRBD2. This CDR3 is built from 16 residues. Germline values: CDR1 MNHEY, CDR2 SMNVEV (reference sequence). V gave up 6 bases and J gave up 3 bases; unmatched junction bases: 11. This CDR3 reads CASRMTNSGRFYEQYF. The DNA of the CDR3 is TGTGCCAGCAGGATGACAAATAGCGGGAGGTTCTACGAGCAGTACTTC.

CDR3 protein: CASSLLPGQGRDGYTF. The CDR3 bases are TGTGCCAGCAGTCTGCTTCCGGGACAGGGGAGGGATGGCTACACCTTC. This rearrangement joins TRBV28 to TRBJ1-2, with TRBD1 matching over 10 bases. V lost 5 bases and J lost 6; bases outside the gene matches: 12. Per the germline V gene, CDR1 is MDHEN and CDR2 is SYDVKM. The CDR3 consists of 16 residues.

This clone was detected once. This rearrangement joins TRBV7-9 to TRBJ2-7, with a tentative D call TRBD1 (6 bases). This CDR3 region has 13 residues. Germline V gene lookup returns CDR1 SEHNR and CDR2 FQNEAQ (reference sequence). Trimming removed 5 bases at V and 6 bases at J, with 14 bases between. For the CDR3, the DNA is TGTGCCAGCAGCCCTTCGGACAGTGGCGAGCAGTACTTC. Amino acid sequence: CASSPSDSGEQYF.

The DNA for the CDR3 is TGCGCCAGCAGTGACCCTCAGCGGGAGGGCTACGAGCAGTACTTC. This translates into CASSDPQREGYEQYF. The rearrangement joins TRBV10-2 to TRBJ2-7; 10 bases fit TRBD2. Germline V lookup: CDR1 WSHSY, CDR2 SAAADI. The V gene end was trimmed by 3 bases and the J gene end by 3 bases; junction bases not matched to a gene: 5. The CDR3 loop spans 15 amino acids.

CDR3 sequence: CASSFGAEAFF. CDR3 in DNA: TGTGCCAGCAGTTTTGGTGCAGAAGCTTTCTTT. This chain links TRBV27 with TRBJ1-1; no clear D gene. V lost 3 bases and J 8 bases, leaving 7 bases between the germline ends. The CDR3 is made up of 11 amino acids. CDR1 and CDR2 (germline): MNHEY, SMNVEV (reference sequence).

The chain uses TRBV27 and TRBJ2-3; 11 bases match TRBD1. The CDR3 contains 15 residues. Unmatched junction bases numbered 5, after V lost 6 bases and J lost 3 bases. The germline V gene encodes CDR1 MNHEY and CDR2 SMNVEV (reference sequence). CDR3 nucleotides: TGTGCCAGCAGGACTCGGGACAGGGGGACAGATACGCAGTATTTT. Its translation is CASRTRDRGTDTQYF.

The chain uses TRBV5-6 and TRBJ2-5; D not certain. CDR3 length: 11 residues. The germline V gene encodes CDR1 SGHDT and CDR2 YYEEEE. V was cut by 5 bases and J by 4 bases, with 6 bases left in between. CDR3 bases: TGTGCCAGCAGTGGGTTAGAGACCCAGTACTTC. Protein: CASSGLETQYF.

The rearrangement uses TRBV11-2 and TRBJ2-7; possibly TRBD2 for D (5 bases). The CDR3 spans 16 residues. V lost 1 base and J 0 bases, leaving 13 bases between the germline ends. The V gene's germline CDR1 is SGHAT and CDR2 FQNNGV. CDR3 DNA: TGTGCCAGCAGCTTAGTAACGACGGGGAGCTCCTACGAGCAGTACTTC. Its translation: CASSLVTTGSSYEQYF. The entire variable domain, with the rest obtained from reference TRBV11-2 and TRBJ2-7, is as follows: EAGVAQSPRYKIIEKRQSVAFWCNPISGHATLYWYQQILGQGPKLLIQFQNNGVVDDSQLPKDRFSAERLKGVDSTLKIQPAKLEDSAVYLCASSLVTTGSSYEQYFGPGTRLTVT.

This clone was seen only a few times. CDR3 DNA: TGCGCCAGCAGCCAAATAAGCGCGCTAGCGGGTAGTTACGAGCAGTACTTC. It translates to CASSQISALAGSYEQYF. V usage is TRBV4-1 and J usage is TRBJ2-7; the match to TRBD2 covers 8 bases. The ends lost 2 bases at V and 4 bases at J; junction bases unmatched: 13. Germline-derived CDR1 and CDR2 are MGHRA and YSYEKL. The CDR3 loop spans 17 amino acids.

In this sample, this clone turned up a few times. The chain employs TRBV4-1 and TRBJ2-2; D call uncertain. Germline V gene lookup returns CDR1 MGHRA and CDR2 YSYEKL. V dropped 11 bases and J dropped 3 bases, with 22 bases sitting between them. There are 16 residues in the CDR3. The CDR3 loop is CAASTSVGLDTGELFF. In nucleotides, the CDR3 is TGCGCCGCCAGCACCAGCGTGGGTTTGGACACCGGGGAGCTGTTTTTT.

J is TRBJ1-2 and V is TRBV27; D not resolved. The CDR3 has 11 amino acids. V lost 6 bases to trimming and J lost 6 bases, with 8 bases between them. Germline CDR1 is MNHEY and CDR2 is SMNVEV (reference sequence). The CDR3 here is CASSPGNGYTF. In nucleotides, the CDR3 is TGTGCCAGCAGCCCCGGGAATGGCTACACCTTC.

The J gene is TRBJ2-7, the V gene TRBV27, with no clear D. V lost 3 bases to trimming and J lost 2 bases, with 8 bases between them. The CDR3 contains 13 residues. Germline loops: CDR1 MNHEY, CDR2 SMNVEV (reference sequence). The CDR3 nucleotides are TGTGCCAGCAGTTTTCAGGAAACCTACGAGCAGTACTTC. As protein: CASSFQETYEQYF.

CDR3 sequence reads: CASSYRGSYNEQFF. The CDR3 DNA is TGTGCCAGCAGCTACAGGGGCTCCTACAATGAGCAGTTCTTC. The V and J genes are TRBV5-4 and TRBJ2-1; 7 positions agree with TRBD1. V was pared by 3 bases and J by 0 bases, with 0 bases of the junction left unmatched. CDR3 length: 14 amino acids. The germline gives CDR1 SGHNT, CDR2 YYREEE (reference sequence).

The J gene is TRBJ2-3, the V gene TRBV27; D ambiguous. The CDR3 spans 14 residues. V was cut by 6 bases and J by 0 bases, with 10 bases left in between. Germline V gene lookup returns CDR1 MNHEY and CDR2 SMNVEV (reference sequence). The chain's CDR3 is CASRTLSSTDTQYF. In DNA form, the CDR3 reads TGTGCCAGCAGGACTCTTTCCAGCACAGATACGCAGTATTTT.

This clone was counted a single time. This chain uses TRBV4-1 with TRBJ1-5; no clear D. The germline gives CDR1 MGHRA, CDR2 YSYEKL. CDR3 length: 16 residues. Trimming stripped 3 bases from V and 2 bases from J, with 14 bases between. CDR3 region: CASSQLPGEGNQPQHF. The CDR3 nucleotides are TGCGCCAGCAGCCAGCTTCCCGGTGAGGGCAATCAGCCCCAGCATTTT.

This chain connects TRBV9 to TRBJ2-7; tentatively, D is TRBD2 (6 bases). V was clipped by 7 bases and J by 5 bases, with 10 bases between them. The CDR3 loop spans 11 amino acids. Looked up from germline, CDR1 is SGDLS and CDR2 is YYNGEE. The CDR3 region has the DNA TGTGCCAGCCTGGAGGGGCACGAGCAGTACTTC. Translated: CASLEGHEQYF.

This chain connects TRBV27 to TRBJ1-2; 7 nucleotides agree with TRBD1. V lost 10 bases to trimming and J lost 3 bases; unmatched junction nucleotides: 14. CDR1 and CDR2 from the germline V gene are MNHEY and SMNVEV (reference sequence). This CDR3 is built from 15 residues. The CDR3 bases are TGTGCCATCTACGGATACAGGGGAGGAGACTATGGCTACACCTTC. It is translated as CAIYGYRGGDYGYTF.

The chain uses TRBV15 and TRBJ2-3; 9 bases agree with TRBD1. V lost 4 bases and J lost 4; bases outside the gene matches: 9. Germline V CDR1 and CDR2: LNHNV, YYDKDF (reference sequence). This CDR3 is built from 16 residues. CDR3: CATSISGQGISDTQYF. The CDR3 coding sequence is TGTGCCACCAGCATTTCGGGACAGGGAATTTCAGATACGCAGTATTTT.